This entry lists 23 T cell receptor beta chains sequenced from one sample in a study of blood T cell repertoires in COVID-19. The table came from immunoSEQ multiplex PCR; TCRdb's copy has only in-frame clones and leaves some out. This table holds around 63,000 clones, roughly 85% found once. Sequencing used peripheral blood. These receptors came from a human donor in a cohort sampled during active COVID-19.

CDR3 region: CASSTTGTANYGYTF. The CDR3 coding sequence is TGTGCCAGCAGTACAACCGGGACAGCGAACTATGGCTACACCTTC. The chain has TRBV6-2 or TRBV6-3 and TRBJ1-2, with TRBD1 identical over 7 bases. Losses at the gene ends were 5 bases for V and 2 bases for J; bases not matched to a gene: 8. The germline V gene encodes CDR1 MNHEY and CDR2 SVGEGT. This CDR3 spans 15 amino acids.

This clone was detected a few times. Other DNA sequences from this sample encode an identical CDR3 as well. This chain joins TRBV6-6 and TRBJ1-5; TRBD1 might be the D (5 bases). Trimming took 2 bases from V and 7 from J, leaving 12 bases between them. CDR1 and CDR2 (germline): MNHNY, SVGAGI (reference sequence). CDR3 length: 14 amino acids. CDR3 amino acids: CASSYGAGRQPQHF. The CDR3 nucleotides are TGTGCCAGCAGTTACGGGGCAGGGCGGCAGCCCCAGCATTTT.

V gene TRBV7-2 combines with J gene TRBJ2-1; tentatively, D is TRBD1 (5 bases). The CDR3 has 14 amino acids. The V gene's germline CDR1 is SGHTA and CDR2 FQGNSA. Between the trimmed V and J ends, which lost 5 bases and 4 bases, there was a span of 12 bases. CDR3 nucleotide sequence: TGTGCCAGCAGCCCGGACAAGCCTTACAATGAGCAGTTCTTC. Its translation: CASSPDKPYNEQFF.

The table lists this clone with a few counts. The rearrangement links TRBV4-2 to TRBJ1-5; D uncertain. The CDR3 sequence is 16 residues long. V lost 0 bases to trimming and J lost 1 base, with 10 bases between them. CDR1 is LGHNA, CDR2 YNFKEQ, per germline. The CDR3 loop reads CASSQDFWESNQPQHF. The CDR3 DNA follows: TGTGCCAGCAGCCAAGATTTCTGGGAGAGCAATCAGCCCCAGCATTTT.

CDR3 loop: CASSLGLSSYEQYF. The CDR3 nucleotides are TGCGCCAGCAGCTTGGGACTATCCTCCTACGAGCAGTACTTC. The chain combines TRBV5-1 with TRBJ2-7; D might be TRBD2 (5 bases). V was cut by 0 bases and J by 0 bases, with 7 bases left in between. The CDR3 runs 14 residues. The germline CDR1 and CDR2 sequences are SGHRS and YFSETQ.

This chain connects TRBV27 to TRBJ1-5; 8 bases align to TRBD1. The CDR3 loop spans 15 amino acids. Germline CDR1 reads MNHEY; CDR2 reads SMNVEV (reference sequence). V shed 3 bases, J shed 3 bases, and the junction held 4 bases outside the gene matches. The DNA for the CDR3 is TGTGCCAGCAGTTTCCAGGGGGCTGACAATCAGCCCCAGCATTTT. As protein: CASSFQGADNQPQHF.

V is TRBV3-1 (or the pseudogene TRBV3-2) and J is TRBJ2-3; tentative D call: TRBD1 (6 bases). The V and J ends lost 5 bases and 3 bases respectively, with 15 bases between them. CDR1 and CDR2 (germline): LGHDT, YNNKEL (reference sequence). This CDR3 spans 15 amino acids. CDR3: CASSIGGFGTDTQYF. CDR3 nucleotide sequence: TGTGCCAGCAGCATAGGGGGATTTGGGACAGATACGCAGTATTTT.

The J gene is TRBJ2-2, the V gene TRBV19, with 8 positions matching TRBD2. The ends lost 3 bases at V and 4 bases at J; junction bases unmatched: 4. This CDR3 has 15 residues. Germline V gene lookup returns CDR1 LNHDA and CDR2 SQIVND (reference sequence). CDR3 sequence reads: CASSMGSGSTGELFF. CDR3 DNA sequence: TGTGCCAGTAGTATGGGAAGCGGGAGCACCGGGGAGCTGTTTTTT.

V gene TRBV3-1 (or the pseudogene TRBV3-2) combines with J gene TRBJ2-1; the match to TRBD2 covers 7 bases. The germline V gene encodes CDR1 LGHDT and CDR2 YNNKEL (reference sequence). Unmatched junction bases numbered 6, after V lost 1 base and J lost 3 bases. This CDR3 comprises 16 residues. The CDR3 DNA sequence: TGTGCCAGCAGCCAAGCTCGGCTAGCGGACTACAATGAGCAGTTCTTC. The encoded protein is CASSQARLADYNEQFF.

This chain connects TRBV11-3 to TRBJ2-7, with unresolved D. There are 13 residues in the CDR3. The ends were cut back, 0 bases at V and 3 bases at J, with 6 bases in the middle. From germline, CDR1 is SGHNT and CDR2 YENEEA. The CDR3 is CASSLEVSYEQYF. The DNA for the CDR3 is TGTGCCAGCAGCTTAGAGGTCAGCTACGAGCAGTACTTC.

The sample holds a few counts of this clone. The CDR3 nucleotides are TGTGCCAGCAGTTACTCGATGGACACTACGCAGTATTTT. Translated: CASSYSMDTTQYF. This chain joins TRBV6-6 and TRBJ2-3, with a possible D match to TRBD1 (5 bases). Trimming left V 0 bases short and J 8 bases short, with 9 bases between. CDR3 length: 13 amino acids. In germline, CDR1 is MNHNY, CDR2 SVGAGI (reference sequence).

The V call is TRBV5-1, the J call TRBJ2-1, with TRBD2 identical over 7 bases. Losses at the gene ends were 2 bases for V and 0 bases for J; bases not matched to a gene: 2. The CDR3 runs to 15 residues. Germline lookup yields CDR1 SGHRS and CDR2 YFSETQ. The CDR3 loop is CASSFRTSSYNEQFF. In nucleotides, the CDR3 is TGCGCCAGCAGCTTTAGGACTAGCTCCTACAATGAGCAGTTCTTC. The full variable domain, with the rest looked up from reference TRBV5-1 and TRBJ2-1, is KAGVTQTPRYLIKTRGQQVTLSCSPISGHRSVSWYQQTPGQGLQFLFEYFSETQRNKGNFPGRFSGRQFSNSRSEMNVSTLELGDSALYLCASSFRTSSYNEQFFGPGTRLTVL.

The rearrangement uses TRBV4-2 and TRBJ2-3; 7 nucleotides line up with TRBD2. Germline loops: CDR1 LGHNA, CDR2 YNFKEQ. After removal of 3 bases from V and 7 bases from J, the junction contained 10 bases not matched to a gene. This CDR3 region has 15 residues. The CDR3 nucleotides are TGTGCCAGCAGCCAGGGAGCGGGGCCTTTGAATACGCAGTATTTT. Translated, it gives CASSQGAGPLNTQYF.

This clone has just one count. V is TRBV7-3 and J is TRBJ2-1, with 9 bases lining up with TRBD2. J was trimmed by 8 bases and V by 2 bases; bases with no gene match: 10. The CDR3 totals 16 residues. CDR1 and CDR2 from the germline V gene are SGHTA and FQGTGA. The CDR3 spells CASSLGEEAGGHEQFF. The CDR3 nucleotides are TGTGCCAGCAGCTTAGGGGAGGAAGCGGGAGGCCATGAGCAGTTCTTC.

The CDR3 is CASSRRFKEGLRDEQFF. Written as DNA, the CDR3 is TGCGCCAGCAGCCGGCGGTTTAAGGAGGGCCTACGCGATGAGCAGTTCTTC. The V and J genes are TRBV4-1 and TRBJ2-1; D might be TRBD2 (6 bases). The V gene's germline CDR1 is MGHRA and CDR2 YSYEKL. The CDR3 runs 17 residues. Trimming took 4 bases from V and 8 from J, leaving 24 bases between them.

The chain employs TRBV7-8 and TRBJ1-2; 7 bases line up with TRBD1. The CDR3 consists of 15 residues. Germline V gene sequence: CDR1 SGHVS, CDR2 FQNEAQ. J gave up 4 bases and V 5 bases, and 10 bases lay outside the gene matches. CDR3 residues: CASSRTGDSIYGYTF. In DNA, the CDR3 is TGTGCCAGCAGCCGGACAGGAGACTCGATCTATGGCTACACCTTC.

The chain is built from TRBV6-2 or TRBV6-3 and TRBJ1-1; D unresolved. This CDR3 contains 13 residues. Trimming pared 1 base from V and 8 bases from J, leaving 11 bases between. Germline assignment: CDR1 MNHEY and CDR2 SVGEGT. CDR3 in amino acids: CASSYFREAEAFF. The CDR3 nucleotides read TGTGCCAGCAGTTACTTTCGGGAAGCCGAAGCTTTCTTT.

V usage is TRBV6-5 and J usage is TRBJ1-3, with 7 bases identical to TRBD1. Germline V gene lookup returns CDR1 MNHEY and CDR2 SVGAGI. J lost 2 bases, V lost 6 bases, and 1 base had no gene match. The CDR3 spans 13 residues. The CDR3 nucleotides are TGTGCCAGCAGCAGGGGGACTGGAAACACCATATATTTT. This gives the protein CASSRGTGNTIYF.

The J gene is TRBJ1-6, the V gene TRBV14, with 9 bases fitting TRBD1. Per germline, CDR1 SGHDN and CDR2 FVKESK. V was clipped by 2 bases and J by 7 bases; unmatched bases: 3. The CDR3 covers 15 residues. CDR3 region: CASSQFTGGNSPLHF. The CDR3 region has the DNA TGTGCCAGCAGCCAATTTACAGGGGGCAATTCACCCCTCCACTTT.

V and J are TRBV6-2 or TRBV6-3 and TRBJ1-6, with a tentative D call TRBD1 (5 bases). Germline V gene sequence: CDR1 MNHEY, CDR2 SVGEGT. The ends were cut back, 3 bases at V and 1 base at J, with 19 bases in the middle. The CDR3 extends over 19 amino acids. CDR3 DNA: TGTGCCAGCAGTTATAAGGGGCCTTGGACGGTGTCCTATAATTCACCCCTCCACTTT. Its translation: CASSYKGPWTVSYNSPLHF.

J is TRBJ2-7 and V is TRBV5-5; 9 nucleotides align to TRBD1. The V gene end was trimmed by 4 bases and the J gene end by 6 bases; junction bases not matched to a gene: 8. Looked up from germline, CDR1 is SGHKS and CDR2 is YYEKEE (reference sequence). The CDR3 consists of 14 residues. The CDR3 loop is CASSPGTGLGEQYF. In nucleotides, the CDR3 is TGTGCCAGCAGCCCGGGGACAGGGTTGGGCGAGCAGTACTTC. The whole variable domain, filled in from reference TRBV5-5 and TRBJ2-7, reads DAGVTQSPTHLIKTRGQQVTLRCSPISGHKSVSWYQQVLGQGPQFIFQYYEKEERGRGNFPDRFSARQFPNYSSELNVNALLLGDSALYLCASSPGTGLGEQYFGPGTRLTVT.

The rearrangement links TRBV7-2 to TRBJ1-2, with D possibly matching TRBD1 (6 bases). Germline CDR1 SGHTA, CDR2 FQGNSA. The CDR3 covers 16 residues. V was clipped by 0 bases and J by 7 bases, with 18 bases between them. CDR3 sequence reads: CASSLAQGKGYGGYTF. As DNA, the CDR3 is TGTGCCAGCAGCTTAGCGCAGGGGAAAGGATATGGTGGCTACACCTTC.

This CDR3 reads CASSLSGGDYGYTF. The CDR3 DNA follows: TGCGCCAGCAGCTTGTCTGGGGGGGACTATGGCTACACCTTC. V and J are TRBV5-1 and TRBJ1-2, with a tentative D call TRBD1 (5 bases). V lost 1 base and J 3 bases, leaving 10 bases between the germline ends. Germline CDR1 SGHRS, CDR2 YFSETQ. There are 14 residues in the CDR3.